This note documents a single TCR beta chain sequence. In the study's own analysis: Reference gene primers were amplified, and this amplification served to estimate nucleated cell counts. Only in-frame clones appear in the TCRdb table, and some are missing; sequencing was by immunoSEQ multiplex PCR. V, J and clone size are taken as reported in that table, and D and trimming were inferred from the DNA itself. This table has under 120,000 clones, 80% to 90% appearing once. The data are from a study of blood T cell repertoires in COVID-19. As for the study in general: Whether acute or convalescent, the COVID-19 samples came from the United States, Italy and Spain. The cDNA or gDNA used as material had been derived from T cells, B-cell-depleted T cells, or PBMCs.

Material: peripheral blood. This TCR derives from a woman of 80 years or more with acute or convalescent COVID-19.

The CDR3 DNA follows: TGCGCCAGCAGCGCCAGAGGGACAGGGGTTTCACCCCTCCACTTT. Residues: CASSARGTGVSPLHF. This rearrangement joins TRBV5-1 to TRBJ1-6; 10 bases agree with TRBD1. Germline V CDR1 and CDR2: SGHRS, YFSETQ. Trimming took 4 bases from V and 9 from J; bases not matched to a gene: 7. CDR3 length equals 15 residues. Based on the CDR3 plus reference TRBV5-1 and TRBJ1-6, the full variable domain is KAGVTQTPRYLIKTRGQQVTLSCSPISGHRSVSWYQQTPGQGLQFLFEYFSETQRNKGNFPGRFSGRQFSNSRSEMNVSTLELGDSALYLCASSARGTGVSPLHFGNGTRLTVT.